This T cell receptor (beta chain) was sequenced in a study of blood T cell repertoires in COVID-19. Study-level background: T cells, B-cell-depleted T cells, or PBMCs supplied cDNA or gDNA.

V was pared by 6 bases and J by 1 base, with 18 bases between. This CDR3 comprises 16 residues. CDR1 and CDR2 (germline): LNHDA, SQIVND (reference sequence). Original handling: For nucleated cells, counts were estimated from reference gene primer amplification. Libraries were prepared by immunoSEQ multiplex PCR; TCRdb keeps only in-frame clonotypes and omits some of them. V, J and clone size are taken as reported in that table, and D and trimming were inferred from the DNA itself. The table lists about 100,000 clones, just over 70% of them singletons, with around 1.9% in the top ten. The source material was peripheral blood. This chain uses TRBV19 with TRBJ1-1, with TRBD1 as a possible D gene (6 bases). The receptor comes from a woman aged 40 to 50 with acute or convalescent COVID-19. CDR3: CASRGMGTPSNTEAFF. Here the CDR3 DNA reads TGTGCCAGTAGAGGAATGGGGACACCCTCGAACACTGAAGCTTTCTTT.